The source of this T cell receptor (beta chain) is a study of T cell responses to AZD1222 COVID-19 vaccine. General study findings and limits: Donors were chiefly white British, with a greater number of females, and clonal diversity was perhaps underestimated. Variant regions that are unmutated are reportedly the target of nearly half of spike-specific TCRs. When two AZD1222 doses had been given, Spike-specific TCR breadth and depth rose.

Remarks on this clone: What it recognizes is unknown.

Trimming cost V 0 bases and J 2 bases, with 14 bases left between them. Per the germline V gene, CDR1 is LGHNA and CDR2 is YNFKEQ. CDR3 size: 16 residues. Data came from immunoSEQ multiplex PCR; TCRdb stores just in-frame clones and leaves some out. The profile shows tens of thousands of clones, about 90% of them singletons. The chain combines TRBV4-2 with TRBJ2-7, with D possibly being TRBD2 (6 bases). The TCR was taken from an adult in good health. The sample in question was peripheral blood, obtained on day 0 of AZD1222 vaccination. CDR3 DNA: TGTGCCAGCAGCCAAGATTTGTCGGGGGTGCCCTACGAGCAGTACTTC. Residues: CASSQDLSGVPYEQYF.